The text below deals with one TCR beta chain. The entry originates in a study of blood T cell repertoires in COVID-19. Study-level background: Material from acute and convalescent COVID-19 was sourced from the United States, Italy and Spain. Sample material is recorded as cDNA or gDNA derived from T cells, B-cell-depleted T cells, or PBMCs.

V lost 0 bases, J lost 0 bases, and 8 bases lay in between. Germline V gene data show CDR1 as SNHLY and CDR2 as FYNNEI. This CDR3 spans 15 amino acids. Source study methods: The assay estimated nucleated cells by amplifying reference gene primers. Using immunoSEQ multiplex PCR, the repertoire was profiled, and TCRdb retains in-frame clones only, with some absent. Clonal size and the V and J genes are those of that table, whereas D and trimming came from the DNA. The sample lists hundreds of thousands of clones, 86% occurring once. Sequencing was carried out using peripheral blood. The receptor was isolated from a woman aged 30 to 39 with active or convalescent COVID-19. The genes are TRBV2 and TRBJ1-1; tentative D call: TRBD1 (5 bases). This CDR3 reads CASSEALGVNTEAFF. CDR3 nucleotides: TGTGCCAGCAGTGAAGCGTTAGGGGTGAACACTGAAGCTTTCTTT.